This T cell receptor (beta chain) appears in the sequencing data of a study of shared clonotypes between healthy human individuals. Looking at the study overall: CD8 memory received one plate per donor, CD8 naive two, CD4 memory three and CD4 naive three.

This clone was seen a single time. Its antigen is currently unknown. The protocol was immunoSEQ multiplex PCR, while the TCRdb copy is restricted to in-frame clones and leaves out a portion. The data hold about 2 million clones, with roughly 94% observed a single time. Study-wide points: Donor scarcity curtailed the genetic and exposure-history diversity represented herein. Larger estimated richness was generally seen in naive subsets than in memory subsets.

CDR1 and CDR2 from the germline V gene are SGHDN and FVKESK. Trimming stripped 3 bases from V and 3 bases from J, with 11 bases between. The CDR3 contains 14 residues. Naive CD8 cells were CD45RO-negative, positively selected for CCR7, excluding terminally differentiated effector memory CD45RA+ cells. The chain is built from TRBV14 and TRBJ1-1; D is uncertain. The sequenced material came from naive CD8+ T cells sorted from blood. The TCR sequence derives from a man younger than 30 in good health. CDR3 in amino acids: CASSQYPMDTEAFF. DNA for the CDR3: TGTGCCAGCAGCCAGTACCCGATGGACACTGAAGCTTTCTTT.